The clone carrying this T cell receptor (beta chain) was recorded at least ten times. Its target is unknown. This record comes from a study of regulatory T cells in long-lasting Graves disease. Study outcomes and limitations: Compared with new cases, persistent Graves' patients showed reduced TCR diversity.

Time point in this sample: newly diagnosed GD, antithyroid drugs for less than 3 months. The TCR library was made from RNA extracted from PBMCs. The CDR3 contains 14 residues. The V gene's germline CDR1 is SGHNT and CDR2 YENEEA. Building of the TCR beta libraries involved iRepertoire HTBI primers and Arm-PCR of CDR3 regions. In TCRdb, the multiplex PCR reads were re-called with MiXCR into one record per CDR3 protein. The data contain about 430,000 distinct CDR3 sequences, 15% of them singletons. These records were also assigned to another study, of T cells in Graves' hyperthyroidism and ophthalmopathy.

The sample consisted of peripheral blood mononuclear cells (PBMCs), taken at new diagnosis, from a patient treated with antithyroid drugs. The source is a woman aged 40 to 50 with Graves disease. The chain has TRBV11-3 and TRBJ2-1; D unclear. With the DNA end fitting TRBJ2-5 better, the J assignment may be wrong. The CDR3 is CASSLDGQQETQYF. For the CDR3, the DNA is TGTGCCAGCAGCTTAGATGGGCAGCAAGAGACCCAGTACTTC.